This T cell receptor (beta chain) was sequenced in a study of cytomegalovirus exposure and HLA in healthy donors. Study observations and caveats: Among CMV-associated TCR beta chains, most appeared HLA-restricted in a later analysis.

Trimming removed 4 bases at V and 2 bases at J, with 11 bases between. The CDR3 runs 14 residues. Germline V gives CDR1 SGHTS, CDR2 YDEGEE. Points on this clone: What it binds is not known.

In the PCR, 60 Vbeta and 13 Jbeta primers were used. Assay: immunoSEQ multiplex PCR; the TCRdb copy retains only in-frame clones and omits some. The table shows about 150,000 clones, with about 80% occurring only once. Sequencing used PBMCs. This TCR was recovered from a man aged 30 to 45 in good health and CMV-seropositive. This chain links TRBV5-8 with TRBJ2-3; D uncertain. The CDR3 loop reads CASSPSLLTDTQYF. CDR3 coding DNA: TGTGCCAGCAGCCCTTCGTTACTCACAGATACGCAGTATTTT. The full variable domain, completed using reference TRBV5-8 and TRBJ2-3, is EAGVTQSPTHLIKTRGQQATLRCSPISGHTSVYWYQQALGLGLQFLLWYDEGEERNRGNFPPRFSGRQFPNYSSELNVNALELEDSALYLCASSPSLLTDTQYFGPGTRLTVL.